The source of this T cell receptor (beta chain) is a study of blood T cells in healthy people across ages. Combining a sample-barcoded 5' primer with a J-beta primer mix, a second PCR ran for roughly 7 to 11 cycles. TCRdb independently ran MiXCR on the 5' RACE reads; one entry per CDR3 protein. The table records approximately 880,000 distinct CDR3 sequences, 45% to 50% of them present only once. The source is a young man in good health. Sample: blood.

The CDR3 sequence: CASSEMTRAFEQFF. CDR3 DNA sequence: TGTGCCAGCAGTGAAATGACTAGGGCTTTTGAGCAGTTCTTC. This rearrangement joins TRBV6-1 to TRBJ2-1, with D possibly TRBD2 on 6 matching bases. The germline CDR1 and CDR2 sequences are MNHNS and SASEGT. This CDR3 has 14 residues. The V gene lost 2 bases and the J gene lost 9 bases, with 14 bases spanning the gap.